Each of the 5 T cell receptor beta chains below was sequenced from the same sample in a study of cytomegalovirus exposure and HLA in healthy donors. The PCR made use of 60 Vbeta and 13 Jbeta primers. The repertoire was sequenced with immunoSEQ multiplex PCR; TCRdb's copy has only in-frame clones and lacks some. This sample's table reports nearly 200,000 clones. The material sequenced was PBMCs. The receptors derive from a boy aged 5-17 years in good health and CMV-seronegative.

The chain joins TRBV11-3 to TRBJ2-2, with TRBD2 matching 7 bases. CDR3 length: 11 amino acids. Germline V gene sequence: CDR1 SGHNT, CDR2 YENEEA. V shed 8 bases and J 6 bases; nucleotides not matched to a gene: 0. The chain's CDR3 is CASRGAGELFF. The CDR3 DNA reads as TGTGCCAGCCGGGGGGCCGGGGAGCTGTTTTTT.

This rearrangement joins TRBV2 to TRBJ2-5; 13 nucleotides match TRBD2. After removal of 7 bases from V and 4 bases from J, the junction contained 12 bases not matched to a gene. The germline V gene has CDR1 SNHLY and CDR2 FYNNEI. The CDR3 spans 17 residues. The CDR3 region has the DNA TGTGCCAGCACAGAAACTAGCGGGGGGGCTGGCTCAGAGACCCAGTACTTC. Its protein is CASTETSGGAGSETQYF.

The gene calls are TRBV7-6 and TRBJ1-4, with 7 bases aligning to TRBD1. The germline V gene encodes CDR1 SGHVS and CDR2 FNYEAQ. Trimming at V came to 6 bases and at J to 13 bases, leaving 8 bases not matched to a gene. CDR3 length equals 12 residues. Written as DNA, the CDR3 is TGTGCCAGCAGTTTCGACAGGGTGTTACTGTTTTTT. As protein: CASSFDRVLLFF.

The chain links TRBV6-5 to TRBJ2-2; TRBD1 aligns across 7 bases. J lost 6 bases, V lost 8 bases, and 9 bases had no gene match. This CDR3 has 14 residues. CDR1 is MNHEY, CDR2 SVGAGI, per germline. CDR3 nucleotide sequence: TGTGCCAGCCGAGACAGGGAAATACCCGGGGAGCTGTTTTTT. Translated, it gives CASRDREIPGELFF.

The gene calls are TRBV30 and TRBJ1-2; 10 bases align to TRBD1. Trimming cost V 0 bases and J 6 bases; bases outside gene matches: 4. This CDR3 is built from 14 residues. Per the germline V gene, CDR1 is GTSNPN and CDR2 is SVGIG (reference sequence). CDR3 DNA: TGTGCCTGGAGTGTGGACAGGGGGGAGGATGGCTACACCTTC. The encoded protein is CAWSVDRGEDGYTF.